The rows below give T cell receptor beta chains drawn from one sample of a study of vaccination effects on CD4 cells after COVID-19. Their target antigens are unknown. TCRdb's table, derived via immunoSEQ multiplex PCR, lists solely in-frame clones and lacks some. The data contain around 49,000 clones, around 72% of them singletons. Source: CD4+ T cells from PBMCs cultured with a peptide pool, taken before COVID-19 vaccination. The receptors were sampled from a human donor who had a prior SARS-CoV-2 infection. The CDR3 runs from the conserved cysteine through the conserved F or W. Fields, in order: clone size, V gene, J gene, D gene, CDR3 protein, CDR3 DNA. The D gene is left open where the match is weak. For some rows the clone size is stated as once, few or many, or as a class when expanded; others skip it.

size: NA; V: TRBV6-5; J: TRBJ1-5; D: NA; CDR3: CASSYDRSLSNQPQHF; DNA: TGTGCCAGCAGTTATGACAGAAGCCTTAGCAATCAGCCCCAGCATTTT
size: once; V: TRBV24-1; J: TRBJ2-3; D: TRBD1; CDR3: CATSVGTGGPSTDTQYF; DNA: TGTGCCACCAGTGTCGGAACAGGGGGCCCTAGCACAGATACGCAGTATTTT
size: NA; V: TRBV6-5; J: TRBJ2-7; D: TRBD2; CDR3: CASRPGLAGYYEQYF; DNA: TGTGCCAGCAGGCCCGGACTAGCGGGCTACTACGAGCAGTACTTC
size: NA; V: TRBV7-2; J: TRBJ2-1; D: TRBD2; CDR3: CANSLGILAGGNNEQFF; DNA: TGTGCCAACAGCTTAGGAATTTTAGCGGGAGGAAACAATGAGCAGTTCTTC
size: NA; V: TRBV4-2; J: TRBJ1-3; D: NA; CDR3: CASSQEGGSRNTIYF; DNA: TGTGCCAGCAGCCAAGAAGGGGGTAGTCGAAACACCATATATTTT
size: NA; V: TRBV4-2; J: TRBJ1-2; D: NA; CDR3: CASSQDSGVLSNYGYTF; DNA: TGTGCCAGCAGCCAAGATTCCGGGGTCTTGTCTAACTATGGCTACACCTTC
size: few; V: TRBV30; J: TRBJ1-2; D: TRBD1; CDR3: CAWSIPGTGFFYGYTF; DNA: TGTGCCTGGAGTATTCCCGGGACAGGGTTTTTCTATGGCTACACCTTC
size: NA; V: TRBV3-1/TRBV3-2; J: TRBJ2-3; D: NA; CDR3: CASSPSNPGVDTQYF; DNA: TGTGCCAGCAGCCCTAGTAACCCCGGGGTGGATACGCAGTATTTT
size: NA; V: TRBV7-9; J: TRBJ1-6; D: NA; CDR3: CASSLEGAGMGYSPLHF; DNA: TGTGCCAGCAGCTTAGAAGGGGCAGGCATGGGTTATTCACCCCTCCACTTT
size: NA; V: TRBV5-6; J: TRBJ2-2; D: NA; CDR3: CASSWWGDYITGELFF; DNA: TGTGCCAGCAGCTGGTGGGGTGACTATATTACCGGGGAGCTGTTTTTT
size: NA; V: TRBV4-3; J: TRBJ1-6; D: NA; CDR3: CASSQNRQDNSPLHF; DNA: TGCGCCAGCAGCCAAAACCGACAAGATAATTCACCCCTCCACTTT
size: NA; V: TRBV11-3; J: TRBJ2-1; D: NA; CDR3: CASSTQAASSYNEQFF; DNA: TGTGCCAGCAGCACCCAGGCGGCTAGCTCCTACAATGAGCAGTTCTTC
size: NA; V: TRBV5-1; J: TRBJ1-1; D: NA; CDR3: CASSLVPGANTEAFF; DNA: TGCGCCAGCAGCTTGGTCCCAGGGGCGAACACTGAAGCTTTCTTT
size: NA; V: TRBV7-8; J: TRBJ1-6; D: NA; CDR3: CASSITDNSPLHF; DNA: TGTGCCAGCAGCATAACAGATAATTCACCCCTCCACTTT
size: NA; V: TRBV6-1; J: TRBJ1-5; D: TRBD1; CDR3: CASSEGQGFPNQPQHF; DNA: TGTGCCAGCAGTGAAGGACAGGGTTTCCCCAATCAGCCCCAGCATTTT
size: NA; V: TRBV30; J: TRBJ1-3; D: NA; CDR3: CAWSVMGSGNTIYF; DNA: TGTGCCTGGAGTGTAATGGGGTCTGGAAACACCATATATTTT
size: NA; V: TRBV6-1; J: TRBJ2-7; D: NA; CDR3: CASSELVYEQYF; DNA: TGTGCCAGCAGTGAATTAGTCTACGAGCAGTACTTC
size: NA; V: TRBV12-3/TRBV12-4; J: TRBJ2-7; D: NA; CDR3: CASKTVEGYEQYF; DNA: TGTGCCAGCAAGACGGTGGAGGGGTACGAGCAGTACTTC
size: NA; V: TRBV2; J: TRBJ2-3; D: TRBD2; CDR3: CASSEALQLAGTGTDTQYF; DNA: TGTGCCAGCAGTGAAGCGCTACAACTAGCGGGAACTGGCACAGATACGCAGTATTTT
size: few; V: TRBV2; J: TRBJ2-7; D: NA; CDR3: CASRDSDTFGQYF; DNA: TGTGCCAGCAGAGACAGTGATACCTTTGGGCAGTACTTC
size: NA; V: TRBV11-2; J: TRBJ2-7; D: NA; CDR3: CASSLNGGPYEQYF; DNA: TGTGCCAGCAGCTTAAACGGGGGACCCTACGAGCAGTACTTC
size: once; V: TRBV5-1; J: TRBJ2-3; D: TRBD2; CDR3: CASSLNRGGADTQYF; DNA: TGCGCCAGCAGCTTGAATCGCGGGGGTGCAGATACGCAGTATTTT
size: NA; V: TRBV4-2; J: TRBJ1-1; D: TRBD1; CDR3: CASSQEFRQGSPVNTEAFF; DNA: TGTGCCAGCAGCCAAGAATTCCGACAGGGCAGCCCAGTGAACACTGAAGCTTTCTTT
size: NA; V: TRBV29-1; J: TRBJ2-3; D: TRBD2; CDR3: CSVNGGGTDTQYF; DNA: TGCAGCGTAAATGGGGGGGGCACAGATACGCAGTATTTT
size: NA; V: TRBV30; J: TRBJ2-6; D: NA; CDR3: CACDRSGANVLTF; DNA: TGTGCCTGCGATAGGTCTGGGGCCAACGTCCTGACTTTC
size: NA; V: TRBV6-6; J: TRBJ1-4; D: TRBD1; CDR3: CASSYRQGGGEKLFF; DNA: TGTGCCAGCAGTTACCGACAGGGAGGTGGGGAAAAACTGTTTTTT
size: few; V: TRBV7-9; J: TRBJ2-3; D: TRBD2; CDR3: CASSPRTSGGTDTQYF; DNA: TGTGCCAGCAGCCCCCGGACTAGCGGCGGGACAGATACGCAGTATTTT
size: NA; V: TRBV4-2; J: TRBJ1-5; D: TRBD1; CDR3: CASSQDSTGDQPQHF; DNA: TGTGCCAGCAGCCAAGACTCAACAGGGGACCAGCCCCAGCATTTT
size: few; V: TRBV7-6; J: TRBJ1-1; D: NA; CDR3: CASRNQVNTEAFF; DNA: TGTGCCAGCAGGAACCAGGTGAACACTGAAGCTTTCTTT
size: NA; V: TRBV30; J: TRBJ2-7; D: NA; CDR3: CAWSAPPRAFQTYEQYF; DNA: TGTGCCTGGAGTGCCCCCCCGAGGGCTTTCCAGACCTATGAGCAGTACTTC
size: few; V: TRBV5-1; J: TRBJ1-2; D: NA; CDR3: CASSAGFHYGYTF; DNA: TGCGCCAGCAGCGCGGGGTTTCACTATGGCTACACCTTC
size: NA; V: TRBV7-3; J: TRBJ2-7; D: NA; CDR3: CASSLMAQSSYEQYF; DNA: TGTGCCAGCAGCTTAATGGCGCAAAGCTCCTACGAGCAGTACTTC
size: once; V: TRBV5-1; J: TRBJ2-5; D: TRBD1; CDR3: CASSLAGQGAGETQYF; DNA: TGCGCCAGCAGCTTGGCCGGACAGGGGGCTGGGGAGACCCAGTACTTC
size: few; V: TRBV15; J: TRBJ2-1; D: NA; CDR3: CATSRDPPAKTYNEQFF; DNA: TGTGCCACCAGCAGAGATCCACCAGCCAAAACCTACAATGAGCAGTTCTTC
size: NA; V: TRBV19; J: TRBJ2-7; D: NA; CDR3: CASSPTWAGYEQYF; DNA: TGTGCCAGTAGCCCCACTTGGGCTGGTTACGAGCAGTACTTC
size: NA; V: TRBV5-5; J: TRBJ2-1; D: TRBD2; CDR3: CASSLAGGNEQFF; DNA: TGTGCCAGCAGCTTGGCGGGGGGTAATGAGCAGTTCTTC
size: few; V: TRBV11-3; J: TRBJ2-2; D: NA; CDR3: CASSLVAGAGELFF; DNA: TGTGCCAGCAGCTTAGTGGCAGGGGCCGGGGAGCTGTTTTTT
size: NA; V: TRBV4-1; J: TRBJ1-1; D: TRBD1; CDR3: CASSRTGGGTEAFF; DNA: TGCGCCAGCAGCCGGACAGGGGGCGGCACTGAAGCTTTCTTT